This TCR beta chain originates from a study of cytomegalovirus exposure and HLA in healthy donors. The study, taken as a whole, reports: Researchers had no immune exposure information except CMV serostatus available. Cytomegalovirus-associated TCR beta chains were listed, numbering approximately 150. Earlier findings revealed that most TCR beta V segments proved productive either about 87% or about 30% of the time.

Trimming pared 2 bases from V and 0 bases from J, leaving 7 bases between. Germline assignment: CDR1 SNHLY and CDR2 FYNNEI. This CDR3 is 14 amino acids long. Vbeta (60) and Jbeta (13) primers were used in the PCR. Assay: immunoSEQ multiplex PCR; the TCRdb copy retains only in-frame clones and omits some. Here the sample spans approximately 61,000 clones, roughly two thirds being singletons. Note on this clone: Its cognate antigen is unknown.

Donors showed nominal health when sampled, although they likely had unrecorded immune exposures. The sequenced sample was PBMCs. This chain uses TRBV2 with TRBJ1-1, with D unresolved. This TCR was recovered from a woman between 50 and 59 years old in good health and CMV-seronegative. The CDR3 sequence: CASSETTMNTEAFF. DNA of the CDR3: TGTGCCAGCAGTGAAACTACTATGAACACTGAAGCTTTCTTT.